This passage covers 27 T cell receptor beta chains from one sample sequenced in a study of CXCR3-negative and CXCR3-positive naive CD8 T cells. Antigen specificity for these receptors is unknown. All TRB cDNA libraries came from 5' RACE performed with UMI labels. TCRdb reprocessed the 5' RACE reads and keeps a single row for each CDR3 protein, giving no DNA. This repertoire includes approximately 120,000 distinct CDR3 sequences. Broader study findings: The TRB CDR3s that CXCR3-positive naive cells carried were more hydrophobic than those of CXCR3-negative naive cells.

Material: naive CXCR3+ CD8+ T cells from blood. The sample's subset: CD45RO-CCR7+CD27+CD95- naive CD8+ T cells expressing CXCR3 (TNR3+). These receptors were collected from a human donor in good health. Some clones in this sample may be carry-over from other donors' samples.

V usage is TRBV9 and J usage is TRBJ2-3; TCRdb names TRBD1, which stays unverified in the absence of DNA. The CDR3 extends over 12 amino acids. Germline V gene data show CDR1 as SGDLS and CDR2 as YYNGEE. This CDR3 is CASSRTTDTQYF. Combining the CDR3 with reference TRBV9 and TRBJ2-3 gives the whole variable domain DSGVTQTPKHLITATGQRVTLRCSPRSGDLSVYWYQQSLDQGLQFLIQYYNGEERAKGNILERFSAQQFPDLHSELNLSSLELGDSALYFCASSRTTDTQYFGPGTRLTVL.

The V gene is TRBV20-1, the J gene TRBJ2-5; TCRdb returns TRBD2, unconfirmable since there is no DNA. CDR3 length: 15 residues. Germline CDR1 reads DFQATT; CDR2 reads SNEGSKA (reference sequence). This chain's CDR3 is CSAVRLAGGPETHYF.

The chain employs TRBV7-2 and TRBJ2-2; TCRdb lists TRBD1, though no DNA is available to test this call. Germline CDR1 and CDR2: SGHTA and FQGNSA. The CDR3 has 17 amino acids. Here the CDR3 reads CASSSLAGYSRTGELFF. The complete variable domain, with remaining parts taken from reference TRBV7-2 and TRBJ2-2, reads GAGVSQSPSNKVTEKGKDVELRCDPISGHTALYWYRQSLGQGLEFLIYFQGNSAPDKSGLPSDRFSAERTGGSVSTLTIQRTQQEDSAVYLCASSSLAGYSRTGELFFGEGSRLTVL.

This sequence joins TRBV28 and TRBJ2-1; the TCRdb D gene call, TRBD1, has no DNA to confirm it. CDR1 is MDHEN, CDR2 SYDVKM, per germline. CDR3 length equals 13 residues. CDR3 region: CASSFLRGNEQFF.

The CDR3: CASSQGYGGTQETQYF. This chain connects TRBV4-2 to TRBJ2-5. CDR1 is LGHNA and CDR2 is YNFKEQ in the germline V gene. The CDR3 loop spans 16 amino acids.

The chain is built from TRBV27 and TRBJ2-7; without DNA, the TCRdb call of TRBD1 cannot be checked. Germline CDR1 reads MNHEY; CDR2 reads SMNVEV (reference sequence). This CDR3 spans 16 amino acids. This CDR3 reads CASSLTGGLGPYEQYF.

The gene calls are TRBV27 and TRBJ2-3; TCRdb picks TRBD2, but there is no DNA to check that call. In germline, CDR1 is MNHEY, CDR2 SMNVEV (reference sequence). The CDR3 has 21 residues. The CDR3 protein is CASSLRQGLAGELSGTDTQYF.

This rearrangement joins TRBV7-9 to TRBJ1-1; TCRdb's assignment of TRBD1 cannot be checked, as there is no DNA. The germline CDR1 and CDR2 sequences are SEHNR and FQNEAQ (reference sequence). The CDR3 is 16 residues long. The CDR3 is CASRPGPGQLNTEAFF.

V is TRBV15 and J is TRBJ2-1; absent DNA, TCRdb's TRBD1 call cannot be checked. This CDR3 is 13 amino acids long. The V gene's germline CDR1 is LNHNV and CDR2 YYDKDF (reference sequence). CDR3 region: CATSGGQGNEQFF.

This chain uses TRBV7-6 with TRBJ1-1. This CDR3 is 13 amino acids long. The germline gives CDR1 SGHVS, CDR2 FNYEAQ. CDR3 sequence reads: CASVALVNTEAFF.

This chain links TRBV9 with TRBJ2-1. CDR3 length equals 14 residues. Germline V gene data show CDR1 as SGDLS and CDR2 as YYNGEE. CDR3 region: CASSVVASYNEQFF.

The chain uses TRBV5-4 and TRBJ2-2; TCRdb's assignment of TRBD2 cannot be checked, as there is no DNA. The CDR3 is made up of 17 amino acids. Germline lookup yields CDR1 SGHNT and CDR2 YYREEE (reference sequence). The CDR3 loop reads CASSGAGGHANTGELFF.

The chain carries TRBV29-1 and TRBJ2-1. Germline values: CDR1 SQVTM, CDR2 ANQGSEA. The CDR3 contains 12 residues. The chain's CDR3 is CSPLSLDNEQFF.

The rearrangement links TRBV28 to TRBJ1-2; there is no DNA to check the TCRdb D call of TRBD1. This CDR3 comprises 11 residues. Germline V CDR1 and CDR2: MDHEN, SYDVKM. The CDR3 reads CASTTRAPYTF.

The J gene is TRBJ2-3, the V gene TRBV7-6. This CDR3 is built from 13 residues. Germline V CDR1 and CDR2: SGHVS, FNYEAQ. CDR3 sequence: CASSLDDTDTQYF.

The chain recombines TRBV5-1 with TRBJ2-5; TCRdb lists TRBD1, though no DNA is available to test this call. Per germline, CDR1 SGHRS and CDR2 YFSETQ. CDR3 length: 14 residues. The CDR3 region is CASSLWTGLETQYF.

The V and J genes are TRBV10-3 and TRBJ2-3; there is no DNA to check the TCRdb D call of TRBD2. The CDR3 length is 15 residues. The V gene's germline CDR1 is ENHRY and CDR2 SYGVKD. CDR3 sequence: CAIFSGRAPTDTQYF.

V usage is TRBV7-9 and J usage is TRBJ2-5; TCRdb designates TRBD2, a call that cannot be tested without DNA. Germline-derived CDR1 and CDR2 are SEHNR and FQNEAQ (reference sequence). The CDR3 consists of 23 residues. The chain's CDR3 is CASKGRTGLAGHFDSSGQETQYF.

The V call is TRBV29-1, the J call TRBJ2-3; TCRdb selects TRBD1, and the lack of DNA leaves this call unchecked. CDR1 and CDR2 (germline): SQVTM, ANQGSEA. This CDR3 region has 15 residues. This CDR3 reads CSVQGDRGRTDTQYF.

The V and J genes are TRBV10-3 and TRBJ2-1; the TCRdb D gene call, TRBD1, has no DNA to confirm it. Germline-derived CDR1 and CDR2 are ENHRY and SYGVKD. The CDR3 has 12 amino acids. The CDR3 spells CAVKQGANEQFF.

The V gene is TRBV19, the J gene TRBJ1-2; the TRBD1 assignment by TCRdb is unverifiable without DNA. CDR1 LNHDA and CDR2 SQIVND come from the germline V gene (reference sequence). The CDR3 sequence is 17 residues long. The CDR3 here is CASSMSSWEGLNYGYTF.

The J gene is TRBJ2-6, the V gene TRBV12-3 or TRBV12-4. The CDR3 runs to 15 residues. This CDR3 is CASSSASSGANVLTF.

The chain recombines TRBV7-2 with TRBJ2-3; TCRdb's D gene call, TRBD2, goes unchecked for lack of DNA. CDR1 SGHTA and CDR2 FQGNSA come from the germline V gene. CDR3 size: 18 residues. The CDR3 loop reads CASSLDLAGGLWADTQYF.

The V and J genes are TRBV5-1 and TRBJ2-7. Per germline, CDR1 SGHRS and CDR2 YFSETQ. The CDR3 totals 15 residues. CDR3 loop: CASSSALGGSYEQYF.

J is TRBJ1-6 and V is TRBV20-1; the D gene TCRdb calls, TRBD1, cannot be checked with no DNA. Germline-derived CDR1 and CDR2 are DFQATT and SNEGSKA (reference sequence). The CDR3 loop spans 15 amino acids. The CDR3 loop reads CSARDTFLYNSPLHF.

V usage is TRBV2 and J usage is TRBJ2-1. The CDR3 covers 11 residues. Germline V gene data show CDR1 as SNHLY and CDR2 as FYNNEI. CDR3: CASSPWDEQFF.

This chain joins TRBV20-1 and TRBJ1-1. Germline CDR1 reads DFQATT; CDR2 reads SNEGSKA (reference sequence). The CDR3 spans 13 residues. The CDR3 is CSARGPDSTEAFF.